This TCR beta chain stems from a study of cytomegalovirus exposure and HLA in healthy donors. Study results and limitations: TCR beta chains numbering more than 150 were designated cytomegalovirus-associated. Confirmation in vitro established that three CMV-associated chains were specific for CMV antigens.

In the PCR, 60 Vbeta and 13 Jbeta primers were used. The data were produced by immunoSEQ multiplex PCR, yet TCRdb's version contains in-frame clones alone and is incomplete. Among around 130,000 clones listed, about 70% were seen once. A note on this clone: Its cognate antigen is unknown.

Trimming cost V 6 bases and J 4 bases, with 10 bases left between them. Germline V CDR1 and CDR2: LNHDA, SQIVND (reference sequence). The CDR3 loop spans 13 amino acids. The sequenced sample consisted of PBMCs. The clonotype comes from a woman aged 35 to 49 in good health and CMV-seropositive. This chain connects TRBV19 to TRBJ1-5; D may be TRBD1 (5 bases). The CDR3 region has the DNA TGTGCCAGTAGGGGGCGAGAGAATCAGCCCCAGCATTTT. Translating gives CASRGRENQPQHF.